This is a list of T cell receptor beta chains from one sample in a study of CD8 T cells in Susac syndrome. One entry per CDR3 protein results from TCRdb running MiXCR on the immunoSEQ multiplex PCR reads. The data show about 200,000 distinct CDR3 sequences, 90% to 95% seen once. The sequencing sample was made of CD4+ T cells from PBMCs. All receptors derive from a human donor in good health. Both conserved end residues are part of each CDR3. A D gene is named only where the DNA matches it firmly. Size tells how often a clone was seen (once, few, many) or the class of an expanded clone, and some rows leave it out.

TGCAGCGTTGAACTGCGGGGCACCTACAATGAGCAGTTCTTC	CSVELRGTYNEQFF	TRBJ2-1	-	-	TRBV29-1
TGTGCCAGCAGCGTAGCCTGGACCCATAACTATGGCTACACCTTC	CASSVAWTHNYGYTF	TRBJ1-2	-	-	TRBV9
TGCGCCAGCAGCCAAGATGAAGGTACTAGCACAGATACGCAGTATTTT	CASSQDEGTSTDTQYF	TRBJ2-3	-	-	TRBV4-3
TGTGCCAGCAGTCCACAAGTCGGCAATCAGCCCCAGCATTTT	CASSPQVGNQPQHF	TRBJ1-5	-	-	TRBV28
TGTGCCAGCAGCTTCCCGGGACAGCCCCAGCATTTT	CASSFPGQPQHF	TRBJ1-5	-	-	TRBV5-6
TGTGCCAGCAGCCAAGGACTGGAGGTCGAAAAACTGTTTTTT	CASSQGLEVEKLFF	TRBJ1-4	-	-	TRBV3-1
TGTGCCAGCAGCTTAAACCCCCAAGAGACCCAGTACTTC	CASSLNPQETQYF	TRBJ2-5	-	-	TRBV7-2
TGCAGCGGGAGACAGGGTGGAGAGACCCAGTACTTC	CSGRQGGETQYF	TRBJ2-5	-	TRBD1	TRBV29-1
TGTGCCAGCAGCGTGTCCGCAGGGACACCCTCGTACGAGCAGTACTTC	CASSVSAGTPSYEQYF	TRBJ2-7	-	-	TRBV9
TGTGCCAGCAGCCGGGGACGAGGGACAGATACGCAGTATTTT	CASSRGRGTDTQYF	TRBJ2-3	-	-	TRBV3-1
TGTGCCAGCAGCTTAGCCCAGTCGAATGGCTACACCTTC	CASSLAQSNGYTF	TRBJ1-2	once	-	TRBV7-9
TGCGCCAGCAGCCTCCACTCGGGGAATTCACCCCTCCACTTT	CASSLHSGNSPLHF	TRBJ1-6	-	-	TRBV4-3
TGCAGCGTTCCGGGCCCAACAAACACCGGGGAGCTGTTTTTT	CSVPGPTNTGELFF	TRBJ2-2	-	-	TRBV29-1
TGTGCCAGCAGCACATATAGCGGGGGGACCTACGAGCAGTACTTC	CASSTYSGGTYEQYF	TRBJ2-7	-	TRBD2	TRBV9
TGTGCCAGCAGTTCTTGGGGGCAGAAAGAGACCCAGTACTTC	CASSSWGQKETQYF	TRBJ2-5	-	-	TRBV27
TGTGCCAGCCGACTAGTTGGGAGGGATACGCAGTATTTT	CASRLVGRDTQYF	TRBJ2-3	-	-	TRBV7-2
TGTGCCAGCAGTGATCTAACAGGGGGCTTCTATGGCTACACCTTC	CASSDLTGGFYGYTF	TRBJ1-2	-	TRBD1	TRBV2
TGCAGTGCCGCCCGGACAGATACGCAGTATTTT	CSAARTDTQYF	TRBJ2-3	-	-	TRBV20-1
TGTGCCAGCAGCTCCACTATAGCGGGAGGACCAGATACGCAGTATTTT	CASSSTIAGGPDTQYF	TRBJ2-3	-	TRBD2	TRBV11-2
TGTGCCACCAGCAGAGATCTGGGTTTCGAGCAGTACTTC	CATSRDLGFEQYF	TRBJ2-7	-	-	TRBV15
TGTGCCAGCAGCAAACAGAGGGTTGAAGAGACCCAGTACTTC	CASSKQRVEETQYF	TRBJ2-5	-	-	TRBV7-2
TGCGCCAGCAGCTTAGGGACCCTGACCTACGAGCAGTACTTC	CASSLGTLTYEQYF	TRBJ2-7	-	-	TRBV5-1
TGTGCCAGCAGCACAAATGGACAGGGAGGTAATGAGCAGTTCTTC	CASSTNGQGGNEQFF	TRBJ2-1	-	TRBD1	TRBV5-4
TGTGCCAGCAGCCCACCTGGGCGGTACGAGCAGTACTTC	CASSPPGRYEQYF	TRBJ2-7	-	-	TRBV11-3
TGTGCCAGCAGAGGGAGGGCTTCTGGGGCCAACGTCCTGACTTTC	CASRGRASGANVLTF	TRBJ2-6	-	TRBD2	TRBV3-1
TGTGCCAGCTCACCACGCTGGGACACAGTCTACGAGCAGTACTTC	CASSPRWDTVYEQYF	TRBJ2-7	-	-	TRBV18
TGTGCCAGCAGTTACTCTACCGGGACTAGCGGGGGGGTCAACAATGAGCAGTTCTTC	CASSYSTGTSGGVNNEQFF	TRBJ2-1	-	TRBD2	TRBV6-2/TRBV6-3
TGTGCCAGCAGTTACGAGGAGGGAACCAAGCAGTTCTTC	CASSYEEGTKQFF	TRBJ2-1	-	-	TRBV6-6
TGTGCCATCAGGACAGGGGGCAACACCGGGGAGCTGTTTTTT	CAIRTGGNTGELFF	TRBJ2-2	-	TRBD1	TRBV10-3
TGTGCCAGCAGCCAGTCCGGGACAGACCAGCCCCAGCATTTT	CASSQSGTDQPQHF	TRBJ1-5	-	TRBD1	TRBV3-1
TGCAGTGCTTGGACTAGCCCCTTGACCTCCTACAATGAGCAGTTCTTC	CSAWTSPLTSYNEQFF	TRBJ2-1	-	TRBD2	TRBV20-1
TGCAGTGCTACGGTCGGACAGGGGGCGTTGATGGGCTACACCTTC	CSATVGQGALMGYTF	TRBJ1-2	-	TRBD1	TRBV20-1
TGTGCCACCAGCAGAGTCGAAGGCCCAGGGGTTGCCTACGAGCAGTACTTC	CATSRVEGPGVAYEQYF	TRBJ2-7	-	-	TRBV15
TGCGCCAGCAGCATAGGGGACAGGACGAACAATGAGCAGTTCTTC	CASSIGDRTNNEQFF	TRBJ2-1	-	TRBD1	TRBV5-1
TGTGCCACCAGTGATCCTAGGGGAGATACGCAGTATTTT	CATSDPRGDTQYF	TRBJ2-3	-	-	TRBV24-1
TGCGCCAGCAGCCGCGGGGCCGGGAACACCGGGGAGCTGTTTTTT	CASSRGAGNTGELFF	TRBJ2-2	-	-	TRBV4-1
TGTGCCAGCAGCTTTAATTCAGGGGTCCAAGAGACCCAGTACTTC	CASSFNSGVQETQYF	TRBJ2-5	-	-	TRBV3-1
TGTGCCACGCCGGCGGGACAGAATTACAATGAGCAGTTCTTC	CATPAGQNYNEQFF	TRBJ2-1	-	-	TRBV24-1
TGTGCCAGCAGCTTAGGGGCTAGCGGGACCTGGGAGACCCAGTACTTC	CASSLGASGTWETQYF	TRBJ2-5	-	TRBD2	TRBV11-2
TGTGCCAGCAGCCCAGGACTTAACTATGGCTACACCTTC	CASSPGLNYGYTF	TRBJ1-2	-	-	TRBV14
TGTGCCAGCTCACCACTGGGACAGGGATCCTCCTACAATGAGCAGTTCTTC	CASSPLGQGSSYNEQFF	TRBJ2-1	-	TRBD1	TRBV18